The 15 T cell receptor beta chains listed next were all sequenced from one sample in a study of T cells after yellow fever vaccination. TCRdb re-called the 5' RACE reads through MiXCR, storing one row per CDR3 protein. The sample has 300,000 to 350,000 distinct CDR3 sequences, about 4% seen once. The input for sequencing was PBMCs, taken 5 days after the yellow fever booster vaccination. These receptors all come from a man younger than 30 who received the YFV17D yellow fever vaccine.

Many counts were recorded for this clonotype. The chain carries TRBV28 and TRBJ2-7; the D is unclear. CDR3 length: 12 residues. The V and J ends lost 8 bases and 5 bases respectively, with 13 bases between them. CDR1 and CDR2 (germline): MDHEN, SYDVKM. The CDR3 sequence is CASGSGRNEQYV. The CDR3 DNA sequence: TGTGCCAGCGGGTCCGGACGCAACGAGCAGTACGTC.

This clonotype was counted at least ten times. The chain joins TRBV12-3 or TRBV12-4 to TRBJ2-3; 7 nucleotides agree with TRBD2. This CDR3 spans 14 amino acids. The trim removed 2 bases at V and 6 bases at J, leaving 5 bases unmatched. The chain's CDR3 is CASSLSRGVDTQYF. The CDR3 DNA is TGTGCCAGCAGTTTAAGTCGGGGGGTCGATACGCAGTATTTT.

This clonotype was recorded at least ten times. This chain connects TRBV5-5 to TRBJ2-7; 9 positions agree with TRBD1. CDR3 length equals 15 residues. V gave up 6 bases and J gave up 2 bases; unmatched junction bases: 9. Germline V lookup: CDR1 SGHKS, CDR2 YYEKEE (reference sequence). The DNA for the CDR3 is TGTGCCAGCACCTGGACAGGGGCTAAAACCTACGAGCAGTACTTC. Amino acids: CASTWTGAKTYEQYF.

V gene TRBV19 combines with J gene TRBJ2-5; TRBD1 is a possible D gene (6 bases). CDR1 and CDR2 from the germline V gene are LNHDA and SQIVND (reference sequence). Trimming cost V 4 bases and J 2 bases, with 14 bases left between them. The CDR3 length is 15 residues. This chain's CDR3 is CASSTGQGKQETQYF. CDR3 DNA: TGTGCCAGTAGTACCGGGCAGGGGAAGCAAGAGACCCAGTACTTC.

The genes are TRBV5-1 and TRBJ2-1, with D maybe TRBD2 (6 bases). The V gene lost 2 bases and the J gene lost 4 bases, with 13 bases spanning the gap. Germline V lookup: CDR1 SGHRS, CDR2 YFSETQ. This CDR3 contains 15 residues. CDR3 bases: TGCGCCAGCAGCTTAATAGCGGACGAGTACAATGAGCAGTTCTTC. This codes for CASSLIADEYNEQFF.

The sample holds a few counts of this clonotype. V and J are TRBV7-8 and TRBJ1-1, with 9 bases lining up with TRBD1. This CDR3 has 16 residues. J was trimmed by 5 bases and V by 1 base; bases with no gene match: 8. The germline CDR1 and CDR2 sequences are SGHVS and FQNEAQ. CDR3 coding DNA: TGTGCCAGCAGCTTAGGCGGGACAGGGATGCGGACTGAAGCTTTCTTT. Protein: CASSLGGTGMRTEAFF.

This clonotype has a count of ten or more. The genes are TRBV5-1 and TRBJ1-1; D might be TRBD1 (5 bases). CDR1 and CDR2 (germline): SGHRS, YFSETQ. The length of the CDR3 is 14 residues. Trimming stripped 4 bases from V and 1 base from J, with 11 bases between. CDR3 nucleotides: TGCGCCAGCAGCCGTGGGACGGGGAACACTGAAGCTTTCTTT. Its protein product is CASSRGTGNTEAFF.

V is TRBV4-2 and J is TRBJ1-5; D is perhaps TRBD1 (5 bases). Trimming pared 3 bases from V and 0 bases from J, leaving 9 bases between. CDR1 LGHNA and CDR2 YNFKEQ come from the germline V gene. There are 15 residues in the CDR3. This chain's CDR3 is CASSHTGYSNQPQHF. CDR3 nucleotides: TGTGCCAGCAGCCATACAGGTTATAGCAATCAGCCCCAGCATTTT.

This chain connects TRBV20-1 to TRBJ1-4, with D maybe TRBD1 (6 bases). The CDR3 totals 14 residues. Trimming removed 2 bases at V and 8 bases at J, with 15 bases between. CDR1 and CDR2 (germline): DFQATT, SNEGSKA (reference sequence). CDR3 in DNA: TGCAGTGCTAGAATACAGGGTATTCGCGAAAAACTGTTTTTT. Protein: CSARIQGIREKLFF.

The J gene is TRBJ2-5, the V gene TRBV27; no clear D gene. V lost 5 bases, J lost 1 base, and 14 bases lay in between. This CDR3 spans 15 amino acids. Germline V gene sequence: CDR1 MNHEY, CDR2 SMNVEV (reference sequence). The CDR3 protein is CASSTEHLVQETQYF. The CDR3 coding sequence is TGTGCCAGCAGTACCGAACATTTGGTCCAAGAGACCCAGTACTTC.

The rearrangement uses TRBV5-1 and TRBJ2-1; a weak D match, TRBD1 (5 bases). The CDR3 covers 16 residues. V was pared by 5 bases and J by 1 base, with 16 bases between. Looked up from germline, CDR1 is SGHRS and CDR2 is YFSETQ. The CDR3 nucleotides are TGCGCCAGCAGTCCTTCTACAGGTATTTCCTACAATGAGCAGTTCTTC. This encodes CASSPSTGISYNEQFF.

In its sample, this clonotype was seen many times. The V and J genes are TRBV7-2 and TRBJ2-3; D ambiguous. The CDR3 length is 16 residues. Germline-derived CDR1 and CDR2 are SGHTA and FQGNSA. V lost 2 bases and J 5 bases, leaving 17 bases between the germline ends. The CDR3 here is CASSLTRTVGRDTQYF. CDR3 coding DNA: TGTGCCAGCAGCTTAACTCGAACCGTCGGAAGAGATACGCAGTATTTT.

This clonotype occurred a few times. V and J are TRBV5-1 and TRBJ1-2; 7 bases are shared with TRBD1. Germline loops: CDR1 SGHRS, CDR2 YFSETQ. V dropped 4 bases and J dropped 8; count of bases not matched to a gene: 11. The CDR3 runs to 14 residues. The CDR3 coding sequence is TGCGCCAGCAGCCCGCCGACAGGGAGGGGCGGCTACACCTTC. Protein: CASSPPTGRGGYTF.

This clonotype was detected ten times or more. The chain is built from TRBV6-2 or TRBV6-3 and TRBJ2-7, with D hard to call. Germline CDR1 and CDR2: MNHEY and SVGEGT. Trimming shortened V by 6 bases and J by 0 bases, and 9 bases separated the two germline ends. The CDR3 is 13 residues long. The CDR3 nucleotides read TGTGCCAGCAGCTGGCAGAACTCCTACGAGCAGTACGTC. Its translation is CASSWQNSYEQYV.

The chain links TRBV5-4 to TRBJ1-1; perhaps TRBD1 as D (5 bases). Trimming removed 2 bases at V and 7 bases at J, with 12 bases between. Per the germline V gene, CDR1 is SGHNT and CDR2 is YYREEE (reference sequence). The CDR3 has 13 amino acids. Written as DNA, the CDR3 is TGTGCCAGCAGCTTCTATGGGACGGATGAAGCTTTCTTT. Protein: CASSFYGTDEAFF. Drawing the rest from reference TRBV5-4 and TRBJ1-1, the complete variable domain is ETGVTQSPTHLIKTRGQQVTLRCSSQSGHNTVSWYQQALGQGPQFIFQYYREEENGRGNFPPRFSGLQFPNYSSELNVNALELDDSALYLCASSFYGTDEAFFGQGTRLTVV.